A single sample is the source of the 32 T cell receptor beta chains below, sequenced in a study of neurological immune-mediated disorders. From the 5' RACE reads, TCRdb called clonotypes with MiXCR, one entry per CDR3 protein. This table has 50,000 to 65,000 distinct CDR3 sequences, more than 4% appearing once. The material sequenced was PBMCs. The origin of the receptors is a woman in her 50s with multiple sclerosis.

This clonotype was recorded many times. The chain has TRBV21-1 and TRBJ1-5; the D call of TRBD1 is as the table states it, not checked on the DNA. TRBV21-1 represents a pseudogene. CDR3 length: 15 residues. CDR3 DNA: TGTGCCAGCAGCAACGGACAGAGGAGCAATCAGCCCCAGCATTTT. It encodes CASSNGQRSNQPQHF.

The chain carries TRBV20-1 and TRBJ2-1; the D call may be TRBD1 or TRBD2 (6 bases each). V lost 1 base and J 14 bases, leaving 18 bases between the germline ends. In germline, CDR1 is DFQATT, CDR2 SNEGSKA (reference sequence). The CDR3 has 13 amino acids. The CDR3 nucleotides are TGCAGTGCTAGAGGTGATGGGGGGCCGTTCGAGTTCTTC. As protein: CSARGDGGPFEFF.

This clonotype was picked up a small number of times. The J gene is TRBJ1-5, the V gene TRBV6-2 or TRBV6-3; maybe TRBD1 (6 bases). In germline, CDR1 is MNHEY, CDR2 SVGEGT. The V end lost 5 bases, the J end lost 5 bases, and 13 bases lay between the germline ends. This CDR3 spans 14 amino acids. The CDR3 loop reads CASSAGDTYQPQHF. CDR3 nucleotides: TGTGCCAGCAGTGCGGGGGACACTTATCAGCCCCAGCATTTT.

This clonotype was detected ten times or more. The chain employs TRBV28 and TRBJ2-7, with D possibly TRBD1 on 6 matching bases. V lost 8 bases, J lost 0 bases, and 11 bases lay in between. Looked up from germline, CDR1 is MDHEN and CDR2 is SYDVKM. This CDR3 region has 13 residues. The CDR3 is CASCDRSSYEQYF. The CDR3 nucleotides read TGTGCCAGCTGCGACAGGAGCTCCTACGAGCAGTACTTC.

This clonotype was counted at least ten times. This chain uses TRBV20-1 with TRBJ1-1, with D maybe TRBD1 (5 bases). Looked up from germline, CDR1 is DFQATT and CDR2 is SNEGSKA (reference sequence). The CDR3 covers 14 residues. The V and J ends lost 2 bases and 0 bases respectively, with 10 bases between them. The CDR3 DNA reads TGCAGTGCTAGATATGGGGGGATGAACACTGAAGCTTTCTTT. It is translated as CSARYGGMNTEAFF.

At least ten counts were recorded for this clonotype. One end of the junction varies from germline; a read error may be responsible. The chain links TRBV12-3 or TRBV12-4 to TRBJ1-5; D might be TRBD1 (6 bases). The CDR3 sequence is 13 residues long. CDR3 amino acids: CASSPGDNQPQNF. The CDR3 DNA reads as TGTGCCAGCAGTCCAGGGGATAATCAGCCCCAGAATTTT.

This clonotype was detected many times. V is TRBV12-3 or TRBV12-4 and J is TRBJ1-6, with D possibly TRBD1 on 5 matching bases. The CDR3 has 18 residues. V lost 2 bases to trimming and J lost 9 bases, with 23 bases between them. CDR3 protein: CASSLWDLMGGSSSPLHF. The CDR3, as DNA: TGTGCCAGCAGTTTATGGGACTTGATGGGGGGAAGTTCTTCACCCCTCCACTTT.

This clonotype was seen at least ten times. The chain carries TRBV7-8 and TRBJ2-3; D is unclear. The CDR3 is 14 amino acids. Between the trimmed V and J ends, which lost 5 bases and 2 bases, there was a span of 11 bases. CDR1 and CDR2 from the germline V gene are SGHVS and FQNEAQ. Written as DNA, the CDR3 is TGTGCCAGCAGCCCCGGACGGGTCACAGATACGCAGTATTTT. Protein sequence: CASSPGRVTDTQYF.

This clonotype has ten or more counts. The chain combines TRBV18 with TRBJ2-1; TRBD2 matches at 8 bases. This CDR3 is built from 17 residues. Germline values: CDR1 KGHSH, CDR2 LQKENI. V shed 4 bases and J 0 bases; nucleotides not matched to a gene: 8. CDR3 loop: CASSQLRSGSSYNEQFF. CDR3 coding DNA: TGTGCCAGCTCACAACTCCGCAGCGGGAGCTCCTACAATGAGCAGTTCTTC.

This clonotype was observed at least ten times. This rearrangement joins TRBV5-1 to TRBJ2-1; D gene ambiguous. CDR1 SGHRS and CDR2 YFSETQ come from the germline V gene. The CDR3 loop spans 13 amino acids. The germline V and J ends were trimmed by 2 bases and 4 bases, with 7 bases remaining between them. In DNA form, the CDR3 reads TGCGCCAGCAGCTTTCCCCAGTACAATGAGCAGTTCTTC. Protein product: CASSFPQYNEQFF.

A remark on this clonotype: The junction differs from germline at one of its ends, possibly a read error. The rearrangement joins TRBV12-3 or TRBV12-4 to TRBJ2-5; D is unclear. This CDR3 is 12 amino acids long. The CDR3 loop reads CVSSYFGETQYF. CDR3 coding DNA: TGTGTCAGCAGTTACTTTGGGGAGACCCAGTACTTC.

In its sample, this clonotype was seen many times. CDR3 protein: CASSTGLNSYNEQFF. The CDR3 DNA follows: TGTGCCAGCAGCACGGGACTCAACTCCTACAATGAGCAGTTCTTC. The chain links TRBV3-1 to TRBJ2-1; D possibly corresponds to TRBD2 (6 bases). Germline CDR1 reads LGHDT; CDR2 reads YNNKEL (reference sequence). Trimming removed 5 bases from V and 0 bases from J, with 11 bases in between. CDR3 size: 15 residues.

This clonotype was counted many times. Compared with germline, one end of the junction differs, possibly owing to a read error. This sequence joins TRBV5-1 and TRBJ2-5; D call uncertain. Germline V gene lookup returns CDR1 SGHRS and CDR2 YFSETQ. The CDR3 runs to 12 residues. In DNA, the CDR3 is TGTGCCAGCAGCTTAGCAGGAGAGACCCAGTACTTC. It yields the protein CASSLAGETQYF.

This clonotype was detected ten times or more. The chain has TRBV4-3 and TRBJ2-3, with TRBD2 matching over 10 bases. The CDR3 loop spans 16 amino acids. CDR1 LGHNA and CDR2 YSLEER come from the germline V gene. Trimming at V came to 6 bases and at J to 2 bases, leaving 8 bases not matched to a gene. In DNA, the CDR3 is TGCGCCAGCAGTCCGGAACTAGCGGGGAACACAGATACGCAGTATTTT. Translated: CASSPELAGNTDTQYF.

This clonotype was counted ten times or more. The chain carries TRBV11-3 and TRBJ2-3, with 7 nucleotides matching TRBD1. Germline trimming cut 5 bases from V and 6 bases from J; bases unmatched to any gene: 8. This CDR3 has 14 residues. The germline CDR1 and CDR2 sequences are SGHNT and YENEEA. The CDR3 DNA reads TGTGCCAGCAGCACTGACAGGGTATCCGATACGCAGTATTTT. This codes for CASSTDRVSDTQYF. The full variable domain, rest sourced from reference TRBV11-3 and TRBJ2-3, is EAGVVQSPRYKIIEKKQPVAFWCNPISGHNTLYWYLQNLGQGPELLIRYENEEAVDDSQLPKDRFSAERLKGVDSTLKIQPAELGDSAVYLCASSTDRVSDTQYFGPGTRLTVL.

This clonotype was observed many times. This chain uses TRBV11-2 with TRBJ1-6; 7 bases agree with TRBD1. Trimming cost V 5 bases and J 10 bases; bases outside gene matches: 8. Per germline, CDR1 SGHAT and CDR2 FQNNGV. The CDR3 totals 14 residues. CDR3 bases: TGTGCCAGCAGCACTCGACAGGGAAACTCACCCCTCCACTTT. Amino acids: CASSTRQGNSPLHF.

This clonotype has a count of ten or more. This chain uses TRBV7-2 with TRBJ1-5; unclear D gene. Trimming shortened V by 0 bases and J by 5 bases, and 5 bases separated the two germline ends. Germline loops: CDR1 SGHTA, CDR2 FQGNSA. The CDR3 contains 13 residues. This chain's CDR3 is CASSLAPYQPQHF. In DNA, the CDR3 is TGTGCCAGCAGCTTAGCGCCCTATCAGCCCCAGCATTTT. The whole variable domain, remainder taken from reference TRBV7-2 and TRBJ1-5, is GAGVSQSPSNKVTEKGKDVELRCDPISGHTALYWYRQSLGQGLEFLIYFQGNSAPDKSGLPSDRFSAERTGGSVSTLTIQRTQQEDSAVYLCASSLAPYQPQHFGDGTRLSIL.

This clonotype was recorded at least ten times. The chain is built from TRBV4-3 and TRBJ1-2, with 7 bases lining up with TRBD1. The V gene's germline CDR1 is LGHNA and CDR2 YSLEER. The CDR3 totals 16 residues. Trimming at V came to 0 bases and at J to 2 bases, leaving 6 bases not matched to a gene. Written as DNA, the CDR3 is TGCGCCAGCAGCCAAGAGGACTCAGGGGGGAACTATGGCTACACCTTC. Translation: CASSQEDSGGNYGYTF.

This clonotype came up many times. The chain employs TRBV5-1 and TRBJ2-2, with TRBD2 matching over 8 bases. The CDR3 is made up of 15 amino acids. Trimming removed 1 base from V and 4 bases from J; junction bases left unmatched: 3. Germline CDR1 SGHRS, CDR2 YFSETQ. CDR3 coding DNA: TGCGCCAGCAGCTTGAGGACTAGCCTCACCGGGGAGCTGTTTTTT. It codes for CASSLRTSLTGELFF.

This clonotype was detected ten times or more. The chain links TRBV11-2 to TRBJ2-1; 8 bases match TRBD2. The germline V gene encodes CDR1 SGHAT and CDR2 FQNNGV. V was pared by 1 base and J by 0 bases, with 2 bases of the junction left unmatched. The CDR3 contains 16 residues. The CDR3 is CASSLGGGSSYNEQFF. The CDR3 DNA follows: TGTGCCAGCAGCTTAGGCGGGGGGAGCTCCTACAATGAGCAGTTCTTC.

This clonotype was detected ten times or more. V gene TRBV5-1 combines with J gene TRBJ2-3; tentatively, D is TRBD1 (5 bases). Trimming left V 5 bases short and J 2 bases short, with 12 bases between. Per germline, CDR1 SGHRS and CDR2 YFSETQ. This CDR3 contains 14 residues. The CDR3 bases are TGCGCCAGCAGGGACAATGCACACACAGATACGCAGTATTTT. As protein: CASRDNAHTDTQYF.

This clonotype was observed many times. CDR3 nucleotide sequence: TGTGCCATCAGTGCGGGACAGGGTGCAGTGGCTTTCTTT. It codes for CAISAGQGAVAFF. The rearrangement uses TRBV10-3 and TRBJ1-1, with TRBD1 matching over 9 bases. CDR3 length: 13 amino acids. Germline lookup yields CDR1 ENHRY and CDR2 SYGVKD. The junction had 8 bases not matched to a gene; V was cut back by 4 bases and J by 11 bases.

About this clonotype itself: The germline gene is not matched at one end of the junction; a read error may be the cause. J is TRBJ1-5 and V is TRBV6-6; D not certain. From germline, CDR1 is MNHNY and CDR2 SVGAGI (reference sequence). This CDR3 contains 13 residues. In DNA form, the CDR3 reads TGTGCCAGCAGTTACTACAGTAATCAGCCCCAGAATTTT. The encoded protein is CASSYYSNQPQNF.

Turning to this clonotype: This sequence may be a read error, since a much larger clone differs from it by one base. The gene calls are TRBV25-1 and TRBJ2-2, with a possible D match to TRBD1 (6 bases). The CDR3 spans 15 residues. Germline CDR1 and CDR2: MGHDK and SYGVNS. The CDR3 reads CASSDRQVNTWELFF. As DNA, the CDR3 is TGTGCCAGCAGTGATAGACAGGTTAACACCTGGGAGCTGTTTTTT.

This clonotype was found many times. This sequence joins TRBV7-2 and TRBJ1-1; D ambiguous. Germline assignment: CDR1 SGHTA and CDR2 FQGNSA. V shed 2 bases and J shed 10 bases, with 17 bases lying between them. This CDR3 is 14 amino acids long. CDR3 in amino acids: CASSLQATPVLAFF. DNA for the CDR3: TGTGCCAGCAGCTTACAGGCGACCCCGGTGCTAGCTTTCTTT. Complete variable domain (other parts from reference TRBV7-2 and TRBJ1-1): GAGVSQSPSNKVTEKGKDVELRCDPISGHTALYWYRQSLGQGLEFLIYFQGNSAPDKSGLPSDRFSAERTGGSVSTLTIQRTQQEDSAVYLCASSLQATPVLAFFGQGTRLTVV.

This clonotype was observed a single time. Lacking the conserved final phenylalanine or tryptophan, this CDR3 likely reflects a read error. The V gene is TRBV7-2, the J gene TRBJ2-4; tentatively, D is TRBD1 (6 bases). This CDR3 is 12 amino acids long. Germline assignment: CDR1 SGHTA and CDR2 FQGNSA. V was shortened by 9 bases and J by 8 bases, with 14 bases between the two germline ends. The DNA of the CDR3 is TGTGCCAGTCTACGAGAGGGGGACATTCAGTACAAC. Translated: CASLREGDIQYN.

The CDR3 region has the DNA TGTGCCAGCAGTGAATTCGGCAGGGAAGGAGAGACCCAGTACTTC. It is translated as CASSEFGREGETQYF. V usage is TRBV25-1 and J usage is TRBJ2-5; maybe TRBD1 (5 bases). The CDR3 consists of 15 residues. The germline V and J ends were trimmed by 1 base and 4 bases, with 13 bases remaining between them. Germline lookup yields CDR1 MGHDK and CDR2 SYGVNS.

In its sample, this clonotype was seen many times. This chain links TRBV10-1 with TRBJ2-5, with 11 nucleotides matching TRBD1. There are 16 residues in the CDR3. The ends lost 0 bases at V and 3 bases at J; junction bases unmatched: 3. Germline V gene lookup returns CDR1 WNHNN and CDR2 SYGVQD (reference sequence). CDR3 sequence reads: CASSESRTGGKETQYF. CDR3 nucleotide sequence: TGCGCCAGCAGTGAGTCAAGGACAGGGGGCAAAGAGACCCAGTACTTC.

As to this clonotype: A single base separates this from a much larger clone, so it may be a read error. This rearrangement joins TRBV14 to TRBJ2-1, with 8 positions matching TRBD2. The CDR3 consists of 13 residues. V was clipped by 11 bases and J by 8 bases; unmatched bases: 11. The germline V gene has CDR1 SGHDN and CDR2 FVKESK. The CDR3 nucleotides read TGTGCCTGTAAGCGGGAGATGATAGATGAGCAGTTCTTC. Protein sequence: CACKREMIDEQFF.

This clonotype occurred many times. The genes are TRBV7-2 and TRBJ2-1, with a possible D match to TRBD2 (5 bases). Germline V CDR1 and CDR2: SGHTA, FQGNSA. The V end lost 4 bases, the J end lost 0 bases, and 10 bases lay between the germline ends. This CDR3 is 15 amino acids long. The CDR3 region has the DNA TGTGCCAGCAGCTCAAAGCGGTCCTCCTACAATGAGCAGTTCTTC. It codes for CASSSKRSSYNEQFF.

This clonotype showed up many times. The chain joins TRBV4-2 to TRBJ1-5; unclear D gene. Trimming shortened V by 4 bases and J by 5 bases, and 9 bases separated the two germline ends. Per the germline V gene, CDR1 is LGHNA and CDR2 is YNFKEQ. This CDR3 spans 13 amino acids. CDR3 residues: CASSPNSDQPQHF. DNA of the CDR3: TGTGCCAGCAGCCCGAACAGTGATCAGCCCCAGCATTTT.

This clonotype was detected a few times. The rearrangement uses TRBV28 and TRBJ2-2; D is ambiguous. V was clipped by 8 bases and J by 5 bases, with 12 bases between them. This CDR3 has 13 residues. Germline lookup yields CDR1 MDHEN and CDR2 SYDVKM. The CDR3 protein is CASYWTDTGELFF. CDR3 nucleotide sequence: TGTGCCAGCTACTGGACGGATACCGGGGAGCTGTTTTTT.